Following are 3 T cell receptor beta chains from one sample sequenced in a study of T cell responses to AZD1222 COVID-19 vaccine. Using immunoSEQ multiplex PCR, the repertoire was profiled, and TCRdb retains in-frame clones only, with some absent. The profile shows under 150,000 clones, roughly nine tenths of them singletons. This specimen consisted of peripheral blood, obtained on day 0 of AZD1222 vaccination. The receptors come from an adult in good health.

The rearrangement joins TRBV9 to TRBJ2-3, with D possibly TRBD1 on 6 matching bases. The germline V gene has CDR1 SGDLS and CDR2 YYNGEE. Deletions cut 0 bases from V and 4 bases from J, with 12 bases between. The CDR3 length is 15 residues. Written as DNA, the CDR3 is TGTGCCAGCAGCGTAGCTACAGGGTTTTCAGATACGCAGTATTTT. The encoded protein is CASSVATGFSDTQYF.

The chain combines TRBV12-5 with TRBJ2-1; D remains unclear. Trimming left V 5 bases short and J 5 bases short, with 10 bases between. CDR3 length: 13 residues. CDR1 and CDR2 (germline): LGHNT, FRNRAP. CDR3: CASGAELDNEQFF. In DNA form, the CDR3 reads TGTGCTAGTGGTGCGGAGCTAGACAATGAGCAGTTCTTC.

The chain is built from TRBV19 and TRBJ1-2, with unresolved D. V was trimmed by 4 bases and J by 7 bases, leaving 13 bases between them. Germline V gives CDR1 LNHDA, CDR2 SQIVND (reference sequence). This CDR3 is built from 13 residues. In DNA, the CDR3 is TGTGCCAGTAGTACGGAACCGGCGGGTGGCTACACCTTC. Encoded protein: CASSTEPAGGYTF.